The text below deals with one T cell receptor beta chain. What it recognizes is unknown. In the same sample, other DNA sequences code for this CDR3. The sample comes from a study of CD8+ T cells in alopecia areata. About the research overall: Tofacitinib therapy took 6 to 18 months; 6 months off drug came after.

Treatment noted: oral pan-JAK inhibitor, 5-10 mg twice daily. CDR1 is SQVTM and CDR2 is ANQGSEA in the germline V gene. This CDR3 comprises 10 residues. V lost 4 bases to trimming and J lost 8 bases, with 8 bases between them. General study points: Just one nonresponder means the tie between baseline CD8+ expansion and response stays uncertain. Across lesional scalp, and particularly alopecia totalis/universalis, clonality surpassed that of normal scalp.

Following RNA extraction, reverse transcription yielded cDNA that acted as the sequencing template. Produced via immunoSEQ multiplex PCR; TCRdb's table is partial and in-frame only. The sample comprises 150,000 to 200,000 clones, less than 70% of which are singletons, and approximately 0.9% rests with the top ten. The chain combines TRBV29-1 with TRBJ2-5; a possible D gene is TRBD2 (5 bases). The input for sequencing was CD4+ T cells sorted from blood, taken at week 4, from a patient treated with tofacitinib. The receptor's source is a human donor with alopecia areata. The chain's CDR3 is CSVGGETQYF. DNA of the CDR3: TGCAGCGTTGGGGGAGAAACCCAGTACTTC.